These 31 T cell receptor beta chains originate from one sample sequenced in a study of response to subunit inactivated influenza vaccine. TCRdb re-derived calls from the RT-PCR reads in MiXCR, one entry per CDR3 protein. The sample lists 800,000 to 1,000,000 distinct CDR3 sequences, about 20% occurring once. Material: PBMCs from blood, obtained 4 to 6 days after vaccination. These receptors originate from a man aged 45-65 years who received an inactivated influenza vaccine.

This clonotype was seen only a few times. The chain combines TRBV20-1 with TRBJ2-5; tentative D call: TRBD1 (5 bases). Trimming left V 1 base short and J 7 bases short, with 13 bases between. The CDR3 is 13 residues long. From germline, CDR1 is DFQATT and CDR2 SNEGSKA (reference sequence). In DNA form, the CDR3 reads TGCAGTGCTAGAGGGACAACGCCTGGGACCCAGTACTTC. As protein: CSARGTTPGTQYF.

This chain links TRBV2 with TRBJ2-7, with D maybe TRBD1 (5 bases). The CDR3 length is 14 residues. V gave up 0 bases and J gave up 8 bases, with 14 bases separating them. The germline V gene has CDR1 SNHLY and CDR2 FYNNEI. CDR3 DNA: TGTGCCAGCAGTGAAGCGCTTCAGGGCCAAAAGCAGTACTTC. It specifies CASSEALQGQKQYF. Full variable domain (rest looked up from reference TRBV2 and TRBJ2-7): EPEVTQTPSHQVTQMGQEVILRCVPISNHLYFYWYRQILGQKVEFLVSFYNNEISEKSEIFDDQFSVERPDGSNFTLKIRSTKLEDSAMYFCASSEALQGQKQYFGPGTRLTVT.

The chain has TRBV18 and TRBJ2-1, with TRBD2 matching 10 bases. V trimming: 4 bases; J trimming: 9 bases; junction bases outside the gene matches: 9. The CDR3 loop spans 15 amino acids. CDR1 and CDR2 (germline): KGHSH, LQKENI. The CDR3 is CASSQIQREGREQFF. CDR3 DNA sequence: TGTGCCAGCTCACAAATCCAGCGGGAGGGCCGTGAGCAGTTCTTC. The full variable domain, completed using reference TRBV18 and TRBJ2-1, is NAGVMQNPRHLVRRRGQEARLRCSPMKGHSHVYWYRQLPEEGLKFMVYLQKENIIDESGMPKERFSAEFPKEGPSILRIQQVVRGDSAAYFCASSQIQREGREQFFGPGTRLTVL.

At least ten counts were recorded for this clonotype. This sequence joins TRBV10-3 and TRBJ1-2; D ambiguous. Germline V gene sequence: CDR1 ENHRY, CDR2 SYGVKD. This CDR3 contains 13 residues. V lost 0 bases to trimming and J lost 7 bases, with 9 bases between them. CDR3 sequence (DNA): TGTGCCATCAGTGAGTCGAATATGGTTGGCTACACCTTC. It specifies CAISESNMVGYTF.

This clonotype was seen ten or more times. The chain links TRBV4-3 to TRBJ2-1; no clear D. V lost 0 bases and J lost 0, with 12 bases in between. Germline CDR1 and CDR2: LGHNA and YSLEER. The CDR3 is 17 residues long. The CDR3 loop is CASSQDLYRSSYNEQFF. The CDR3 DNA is TGCGCCAGCAGCCAAGATCTTTACCGGAGCTCCTACAATGAGCAGTTCTTC.

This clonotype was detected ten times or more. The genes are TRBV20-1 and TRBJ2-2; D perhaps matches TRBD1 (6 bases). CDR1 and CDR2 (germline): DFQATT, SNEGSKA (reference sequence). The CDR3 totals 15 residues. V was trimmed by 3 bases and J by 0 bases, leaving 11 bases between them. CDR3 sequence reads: CSARSDSPNTGELFF. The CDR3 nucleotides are TGCAGTGCTAGGTCGGACAGCCCGAACACCGGGGAGCTGTTTTTT.

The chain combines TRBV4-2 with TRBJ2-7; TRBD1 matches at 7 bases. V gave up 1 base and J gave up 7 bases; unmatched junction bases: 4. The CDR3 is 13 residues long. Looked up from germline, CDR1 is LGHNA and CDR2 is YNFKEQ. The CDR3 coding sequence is TGTGCCAGCAGCCAAGTACAGGGGAGTGAGCAGTACTTC. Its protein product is CASSQVQGSEQYF.

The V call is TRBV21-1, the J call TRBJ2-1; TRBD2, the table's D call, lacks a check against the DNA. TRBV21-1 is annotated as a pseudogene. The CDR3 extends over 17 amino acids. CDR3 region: CATSKQFSSGVVDEQFF. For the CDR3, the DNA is TGTGCCACCAGCAAGCAGTTCTCTAGCGGGGTTGTCGATGAGCAGTTCTTC.

Here the CDR3 DNA reads TGTGCCAGCAGTTCGAGCCGCGGGGGGGCCGGTTTTTATGAGCAGTTCTTC. Translated: CASSSSRGGAGFYEQFF. This chain uses TRBV9 with TRBJ2-1, with 9 bases identical to TRBD2. Germline V gene lookup returns CDR1 SGDLS and CDR2 YYNGEE. V dropped 5 bases and J dropped 8; count of bases not matched to a gene: 17. CDR3 length: 17 residues.

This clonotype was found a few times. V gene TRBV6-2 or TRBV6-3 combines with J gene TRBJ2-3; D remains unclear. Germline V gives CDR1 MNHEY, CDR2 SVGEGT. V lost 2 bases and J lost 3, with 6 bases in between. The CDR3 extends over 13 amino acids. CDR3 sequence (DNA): TGTGCCAGCAGTTACCGGGTTACAGATACGCAGTATTTT. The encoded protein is CASSYRVTDTQYF.

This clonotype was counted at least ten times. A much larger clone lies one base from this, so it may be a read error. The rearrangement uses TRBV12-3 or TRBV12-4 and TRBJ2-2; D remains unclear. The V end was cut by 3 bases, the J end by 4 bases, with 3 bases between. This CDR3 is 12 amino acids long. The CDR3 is CASSFRTGELFF. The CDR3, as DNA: TGTGCCAGCAGTTTTCGCACCGGGGAGCTGTTTTTT.

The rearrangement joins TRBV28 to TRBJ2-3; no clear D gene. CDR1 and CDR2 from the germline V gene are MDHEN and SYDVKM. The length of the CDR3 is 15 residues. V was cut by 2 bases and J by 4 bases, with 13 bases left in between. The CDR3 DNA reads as TGTGCCAGCAGTTTACAGTTTCGAGTGGCAGATACGCAGTATTTT. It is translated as CASSLQFRVADTQYF.

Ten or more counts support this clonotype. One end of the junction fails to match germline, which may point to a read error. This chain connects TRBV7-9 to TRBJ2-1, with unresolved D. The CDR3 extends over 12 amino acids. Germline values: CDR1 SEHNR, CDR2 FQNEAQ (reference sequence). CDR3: CASSLGSDEQFF. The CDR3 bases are TGCGCCAGCAGCTTGGGATCCGATGAGCAGTTCTTC. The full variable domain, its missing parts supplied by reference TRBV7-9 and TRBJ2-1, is DTGVSQNPRHKITKRGQNVTFRCDPISEHNRLYWYRQTLGQGPEFLTYFQNEAQLEKSRLLSDRFSAERPKGSFSTLEIQRTEQGDSAMYLCASSLGSDEQFFGPGTRLTVL.

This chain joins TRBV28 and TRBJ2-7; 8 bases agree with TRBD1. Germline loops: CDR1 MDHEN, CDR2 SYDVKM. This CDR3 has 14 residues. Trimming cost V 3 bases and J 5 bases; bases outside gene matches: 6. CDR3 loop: CASSFSRGRHEQYF. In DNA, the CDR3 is TGTGCCAGCAGTTTTTCCAGGGGGCGCCACGAGCAGTACTTC.

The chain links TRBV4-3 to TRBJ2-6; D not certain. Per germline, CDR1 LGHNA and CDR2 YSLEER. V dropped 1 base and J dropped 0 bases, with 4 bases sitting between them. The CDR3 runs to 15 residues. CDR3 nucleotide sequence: TGCGCCAGCAGCCAAGCCAACTCTGGGGCCAACGTCCTGACTTTC. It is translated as CASSQANSGANVLTF.

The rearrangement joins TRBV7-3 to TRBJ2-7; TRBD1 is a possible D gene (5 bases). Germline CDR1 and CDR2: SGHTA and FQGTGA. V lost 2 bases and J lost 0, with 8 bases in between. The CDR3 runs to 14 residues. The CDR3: CASSLGHTSYEQYF. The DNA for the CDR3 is TGTGCCAGCAGCTTAGGACACACCTCCTACGAGCAGTACTTC.

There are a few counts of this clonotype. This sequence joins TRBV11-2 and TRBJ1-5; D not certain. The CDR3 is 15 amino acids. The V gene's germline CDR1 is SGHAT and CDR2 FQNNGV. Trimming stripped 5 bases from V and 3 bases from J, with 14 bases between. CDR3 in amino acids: CASSLEGGINQPQHF. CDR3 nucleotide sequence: TGTGCCAGCAGCCTGGAGGGAGGGATCAATCAGCCCCAGCATTTT.

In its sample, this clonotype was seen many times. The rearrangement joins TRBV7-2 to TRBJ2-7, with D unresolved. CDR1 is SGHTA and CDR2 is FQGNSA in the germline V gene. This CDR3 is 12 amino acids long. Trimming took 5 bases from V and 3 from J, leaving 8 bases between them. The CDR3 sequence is CASSQSVYEQYF. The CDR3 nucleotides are TGTGCCAGCAGCCAGAGCGTCTACGAGCAGTACTTC.

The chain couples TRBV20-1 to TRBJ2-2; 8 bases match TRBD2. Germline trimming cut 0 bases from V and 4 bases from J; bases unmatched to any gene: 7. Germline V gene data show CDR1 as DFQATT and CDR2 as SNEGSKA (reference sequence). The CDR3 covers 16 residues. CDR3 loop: CSARDLAGGATGELFF. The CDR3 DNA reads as TGCAGTGCTAGAGATCTGGCGGGAGGTGCCACCGGGGAGCTGTTTTTT.

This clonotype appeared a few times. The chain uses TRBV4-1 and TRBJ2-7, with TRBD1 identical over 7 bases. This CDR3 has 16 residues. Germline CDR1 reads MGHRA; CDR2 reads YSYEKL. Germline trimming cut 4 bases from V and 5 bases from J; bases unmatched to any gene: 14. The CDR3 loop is CASSPYKTGKRNEQYF. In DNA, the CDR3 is TGCGCCAGCAGCCCCTACAAGACAGGGAAACGTAACGAGCAGTACTTC.

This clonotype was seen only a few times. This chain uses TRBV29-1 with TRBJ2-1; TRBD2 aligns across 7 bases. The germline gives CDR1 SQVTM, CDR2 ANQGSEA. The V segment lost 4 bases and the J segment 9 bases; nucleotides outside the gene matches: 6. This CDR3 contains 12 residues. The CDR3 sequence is CSVGGSQGEQFF. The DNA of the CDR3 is TGCAGCGTTGGCGGGAGTCAGGGTGAGCAGTTCTTC.

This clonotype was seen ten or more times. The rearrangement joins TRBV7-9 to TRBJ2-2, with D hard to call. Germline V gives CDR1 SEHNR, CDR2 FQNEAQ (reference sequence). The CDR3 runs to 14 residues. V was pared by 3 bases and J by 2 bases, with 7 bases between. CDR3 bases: TGTGCCAGCAGCTTGGGCCTTAACACCGGGGAGCTGTTTTTT. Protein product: CASSLGLNTGELFF.

The CDR3 nucleotides are TGCAGTGCCGTGGACACCGGGGAGCTGTTTTTT. This codes for CSAVDTGELFF. V is TRBV20-1 and J is TRBJ2-2, with D unresolved. This CDR3 contains 11 residues. Trimming shortened V by 6 bases and J by 3 bases, and 5 bases separated the two germline ends. CDR1 and CDR2 from the germline V gene are DFQATT and SNEGSKA (reference sequence).

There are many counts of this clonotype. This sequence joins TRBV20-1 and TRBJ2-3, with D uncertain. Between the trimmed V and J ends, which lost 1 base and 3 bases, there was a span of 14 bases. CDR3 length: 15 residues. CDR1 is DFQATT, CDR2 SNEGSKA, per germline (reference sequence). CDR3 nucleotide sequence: TGCAGTGCTAGAGGTTTTGTTGGGTTGACAGATACGCAGTATTTT. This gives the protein CSARGFVGLTDTQYF.

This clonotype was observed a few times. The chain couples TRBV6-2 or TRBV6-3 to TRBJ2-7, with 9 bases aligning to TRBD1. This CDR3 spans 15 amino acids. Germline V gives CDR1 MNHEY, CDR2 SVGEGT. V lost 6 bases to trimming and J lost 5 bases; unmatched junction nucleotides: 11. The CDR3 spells CASRVHRGRVNEQYF. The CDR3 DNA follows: TGTGCCAGCAGGGTACACAGGGGGCGCGTCAACGAGCAGTACTTC.

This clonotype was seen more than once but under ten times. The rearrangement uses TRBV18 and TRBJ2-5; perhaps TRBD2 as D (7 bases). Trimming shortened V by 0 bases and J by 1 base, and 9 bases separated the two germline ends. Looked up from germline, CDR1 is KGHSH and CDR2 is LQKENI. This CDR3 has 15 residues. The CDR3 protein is CASSPPRGLQETQYF. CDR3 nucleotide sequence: TGTGCCAGCTCACCACCGCGGGGGCTCCAAGAGACCCAGTACTTC.

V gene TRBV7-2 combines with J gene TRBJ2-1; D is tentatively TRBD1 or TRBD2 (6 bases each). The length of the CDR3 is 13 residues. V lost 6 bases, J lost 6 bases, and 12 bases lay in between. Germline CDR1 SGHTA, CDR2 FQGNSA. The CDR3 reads CASRRGVANEQFF. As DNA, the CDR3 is TGTGCCAGCAGGAGGGGGGTTGCCAATGAGCAGTTCTTC.

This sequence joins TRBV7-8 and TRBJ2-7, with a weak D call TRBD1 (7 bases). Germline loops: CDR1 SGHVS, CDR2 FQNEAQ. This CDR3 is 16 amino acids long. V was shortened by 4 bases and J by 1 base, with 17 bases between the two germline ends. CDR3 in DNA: TGTGCCAGCAGCTCCCACCCCAGGGGGGTTTCCTACGAGCAGTACTTC. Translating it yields CASSSHPRGVSYEQYF.

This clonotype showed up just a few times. The CDR3 loop is CASSPIRAGSPLHF. CDR3 DNA sequence: TGTGCCAGCAGCCCTATCAGGGCGGGTTCACCCCTCCACTTT. This chain joins TRBV7-9 and TRBJ1-6, with D possibly matching TRBD1 (5 bases). V was cut by 5 bases and J by 9 bases, with 14 bases left in between. The germline V gene has CDR1 SEHNR and CDR2 FQNEAQ (reference sequence). This CDR3 comprises 14 residues.

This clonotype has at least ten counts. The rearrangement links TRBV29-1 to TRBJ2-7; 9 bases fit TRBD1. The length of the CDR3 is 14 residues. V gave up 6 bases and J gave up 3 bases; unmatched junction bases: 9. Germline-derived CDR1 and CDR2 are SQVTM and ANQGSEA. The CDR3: CSVNDRGIFYEQYF. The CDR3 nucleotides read TGCAGCGTGAATGACAGGGGGATTTTCTACGAGCAGTACTTC.

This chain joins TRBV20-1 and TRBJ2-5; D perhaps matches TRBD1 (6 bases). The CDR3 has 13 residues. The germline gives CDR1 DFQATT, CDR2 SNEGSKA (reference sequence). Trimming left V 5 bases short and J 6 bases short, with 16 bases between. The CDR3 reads CSAPQGNGKTQYF. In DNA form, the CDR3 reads TGCAGTGCTCCTCAGGGGAATGGGAAGACCCAGTACTTC.